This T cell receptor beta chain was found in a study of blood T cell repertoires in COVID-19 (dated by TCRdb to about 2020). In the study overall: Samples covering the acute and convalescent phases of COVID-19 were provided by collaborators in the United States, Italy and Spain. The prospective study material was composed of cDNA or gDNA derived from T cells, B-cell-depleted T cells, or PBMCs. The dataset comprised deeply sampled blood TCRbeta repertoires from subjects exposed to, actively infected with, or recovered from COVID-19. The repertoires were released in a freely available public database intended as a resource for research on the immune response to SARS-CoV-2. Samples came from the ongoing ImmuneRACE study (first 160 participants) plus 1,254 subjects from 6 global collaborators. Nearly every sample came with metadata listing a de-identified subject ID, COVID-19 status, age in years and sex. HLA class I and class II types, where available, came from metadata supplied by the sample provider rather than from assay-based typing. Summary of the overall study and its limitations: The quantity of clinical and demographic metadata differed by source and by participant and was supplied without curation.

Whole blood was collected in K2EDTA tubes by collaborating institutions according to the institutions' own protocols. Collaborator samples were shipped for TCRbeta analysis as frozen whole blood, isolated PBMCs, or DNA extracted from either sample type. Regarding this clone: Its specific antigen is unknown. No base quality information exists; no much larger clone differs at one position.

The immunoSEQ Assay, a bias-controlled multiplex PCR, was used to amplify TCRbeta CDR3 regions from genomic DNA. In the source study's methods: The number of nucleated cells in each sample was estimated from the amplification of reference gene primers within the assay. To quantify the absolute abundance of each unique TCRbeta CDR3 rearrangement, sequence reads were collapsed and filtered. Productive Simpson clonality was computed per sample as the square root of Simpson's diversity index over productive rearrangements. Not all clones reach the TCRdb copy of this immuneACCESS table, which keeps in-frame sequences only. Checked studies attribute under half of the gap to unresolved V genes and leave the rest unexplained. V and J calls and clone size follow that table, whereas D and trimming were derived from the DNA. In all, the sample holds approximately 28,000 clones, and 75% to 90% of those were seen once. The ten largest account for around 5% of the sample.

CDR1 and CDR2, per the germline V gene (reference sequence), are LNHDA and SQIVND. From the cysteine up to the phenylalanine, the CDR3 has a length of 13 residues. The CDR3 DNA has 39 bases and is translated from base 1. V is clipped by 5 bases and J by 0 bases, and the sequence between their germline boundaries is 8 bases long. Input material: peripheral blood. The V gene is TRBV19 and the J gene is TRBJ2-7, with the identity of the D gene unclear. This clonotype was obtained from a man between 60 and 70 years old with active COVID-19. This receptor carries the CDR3 CASSYPSSYEQYF. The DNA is TGTGCCAGTAGTTATCCCAGCTCCTACGAGCAGTACTTC. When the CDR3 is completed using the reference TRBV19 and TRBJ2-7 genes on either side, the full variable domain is DGGITQSPKYLFRKEGQNVTLSCEQNLNHDAMYWYRQDPGQGLRLIYYSQIVNDFQKGDIAEGYSVSREKKESFPLTVTSAQKNPTAFYLCASSYPSSYEQYFGPGTRLTVT.